This TCR beta chain comes out of a study of identical twins. The CDR3 loop spans 18 amino acids. In germline, CDR1 is MGHRA, CDR2 YSYEKL. V lost 3 bases, J lost 8 bases, and 17 bases stayed unmatched. Template switching added a universal primer site; cDNA carried unique molecular identifiers. MiXCR was run by TCRdb on the 5' RACE reads, yielding one entry per CDR3 protein. The table lists some 1,700,000 distinct CDR3 sequences, 32% of them singletons, with about 0.25% in the top ten. This clonotype was seen only a few times. J is TRBJ2-1 and V is TRBV4-1; TRBD1 aligns across 9 bases. This sequence originates from a newborn girl in good health. Sample: cord blood. CDR3 sequence (DNA): TGCGCCAGCAGCCAGCCTTCCCGACCGGGACAGGGAAGAGATGAGCAGTTCTTC. As protein: CASSQPSRPGQGRDEQFF.